This TCR beta chain was profiled in a study of blood T cell repertoires in COVID-19. Study at large: COVID-19 samples from acute and convalescent phases originated in the United States, Italy and Spain. Sample material is recorded as cDNA or gDNA derived from T cells, B-cell-depleted T cells, or PBMCs.

V was cut by 3 bases and J by 14 bases, with 25 bases left in between. This CDR3 region has 14 residues. CDR1 is DFQATT, CDR2 SNEGSKA, per germline (reference sequence). Assay used: immunoSEQ multiplex PCR; TCRdb lists only in-frame clones, some missing. The table includes approximately 200,000 clones, 65% to 90% detected once. Across 24 US areas, participants ranged in age from roughly 18 to 95 years. Cohorts were assigned according to the clinical history that participants reported. J is TRBJ1-1 and V is TRBV20-1; the D gene is possibly TRBD1 (5 bases). The receptor's source is a woman aged 25 to 39 who had been exposed to COVID-19. Sequenced input: PBMCs or T cells enriched from blood (not recorded which). For the CDR3, the DNA is TGCAGTGCTAGTTGGAGGGGCCAGGTCGATAAAGGCTTCTTT. This codes for CSASWRGQVDKGFF.